This entry lists 18 T cell receptor beta chains sequenced from one sample in a study of blood T cell repertoires in COVID-19. Generated by immunoSEQ multiplex PCR, the TCRdb table keeps only in-frame clones and is missing some. The data show fewer than 250,000 clones, about 87% seen once. Sequenced material: peripheral blood. The receptor set was obtained from a man aged 65 to 85 with acute or convalescent COVID-19.

The rearrangement joins TRBV5-8 to TRBJ2-7, with D possibly TRBD1 on 6 matching bases. The germline CDR1 and CDR2 sequences are SGHTS and YDEGEE. V was shortened by 5 bases and J by 2 bases, with 17 bases between the two germline ends. The CDR3 is 15 amino acids. Written as DNA, the CDR3 is TGTGCCAGCAGTTTTCCGACAGGCGTCCCCTACGAGCAGTACTTC. This gives the protein CASSFPTGVPYEQYF.

This chain uses TRBV7-3 with TRBJ1-1, with D perhaps matching TRBD1 (5 bases). The CDR3 sequence is 13 residues long. V was clipped by 5 bases and J by 1 base, with 8 bases between them. The germline V gene has CDR1 SGHTA and CDR2 FQGTGA. This chain's CDR3 is CASSADRNTEAFF. The CDR3 bases are TGTGCCAGCAGCGCAGACAGGAACACTGAAGCTTTCTTT. Full variable domain (remainder filled in from reference TRBV7-3 and TRBJ1-1): GAGVSQTPSNKVTEKGKYVELRCDPISGHTALYWYRQSLGQGPEFLIYFQGTGAADDSGLPNDRFFAVRPEGSVSTLKIQRTERGDSAVYLCASSADRNTEAFFGQGTRLTVV.

CDR3 in amino acids: CASSPGPHNEQFF. For the CDR3, the DNA is TGTGCCAGCAGCCCGGGTCCCCACAATGAGCAGTTCTTC. The J gene is TRBJ2-1, the V gene TRBV7-2; D call uncertain. The CDR3 has 13 amino acids. Trimming cost V 5 bases and J 5 bases, with 10 bases left between them. CDR1 and CDR2 (germline): SGHTA, FQGNSA.

This chain joins TRBV27 and TRBJ2-7; 7 nucleotides align to TRBD1. This CDR3 region has 15 residues. Per the germline V gene, CDR1 is MNHEY and CDR2 is SMNVEV (reference sequence). Trimming cost V 0 bases and J 2 bases; bases outside gene matches: 4. This CDR3 is CASSLSTGKAYEQYF. CDR3 coding DNA: TGTGCCAGCAGTTTATCGACAGGGAAGGCCTACGAGCAGTACTTC.

The J gene is TRBJ1-5, the V gene TRBV6-6, with TRBD1 matching 7 bases. The CDR3 spans 16 residues. Germline CDR1 is MNHNY and CDR2 is SVGAGI (reference sequence). V trimming: 5 bases; J trimming: 4 bases; junction bases outside the gene matches: 11. CDR3 nucleotides: TGTGCCAGCAGTAAATCGGGACAGAACTTTAATCAGCCCCAGCATTTT. Amino acid sequence: CASSKSGQNFNQPQHF.

This clone was seen a handful of times. This chain joins TRBV27 and TRBJ2-3; 15 bases match TRBD2. Germline CDR1 reads MNHEY; CDR2 reads SMNVEV (reference sequence). The CDR3 runs to 16 residues. Losses at the gene ends were 5 bases for V and 3 bases for J; bases not matched to a gene: 3. This CDR3 reads CASSPGLAGGTDTQYF. Here the CDR3 DNA reads TGTGCCAGCAGTCCCGGACTAGCGGGAGGGACAGATACGCAGTATTTT.

The chain recombines TRBV19 with TRBJ1-5; D remains unclear. This CDR3 contains 13 residues. Per the germline V gene, CDR1 is LNHDA and CDR2 is SQIVND (reference sequence). The ends were cut back, 3 bases at V and 4 bases at J, with 7 bases in the middle. The chain's CDR3 is CASSIDMNQPQHF. The CDR3 DNA sequence: TGTGCCAGTAGTATTGACATGAATCAGCCCCAGCATTTT. The full variable domain, with the rest looked up from reference TRBV19 and TRBJ1-5, is DGGITQSPKYLFRKEGQNVTLSCEQNLNHDAMYWYRQDPGQGLRLIYYSQIVNDFQKGDIAEGYSVSREKKESFPLTVTSAQKNPTAFYLCASSIDMNQPQHFGDGTRLSIL.

The chain has TRBV30 and TRBJ1-2; no definite D call. Germline CDR1 and CDR2: GTSNPN and SVGIG (reference sequence). V shed 4 bases and J shed 5 bases, with 20 bases lying between them. CDR3 size: 15 residues. CDR3 sequence reads: CAWIINPGVQYGYTF. The CDR3 nucleotides are TGTGCCTGGATCATCAACCCCGGGGTACAATATGGCTACACCTTC.

The CDR3: CASSYPLAGVVQTQYF. The CDR3 DNA reads as TGTGCCAGCAGTTACCCGCTAGCGGGAGTGGTACAGACCCAGTACTTC. The chain couples TRBV6-6 to TRBJ2-5; TRBD2 agrees at 10 bases. After removal of 2 bases from V and 6 bases from J, the junction contained 9 bases not matched to a gene. This CDR3 comprises 16 residues. Germline lookup yields CDR1 MNHNY and CDR2 SVGAGI (reference sequence).

DNA of the CDR3: TGTGCCAGCAGCCAAGATAAACAGCTTTTTATCTTAAACACCGGGGAGCTGTTTTTT. Translating it yields CASSQDKQLFILNTGELFF. The chain employs TRBV4-2 and TRBJ2-2; D gene ambiguous. The CDR3 totals 19 residues. Germline CDR1 is LGHNA and CDR2 is YNFKEQ. With 0 bases removed from V and 2 bases from J, the gap between germline ends came to 19 bases.

The chain recombines TRBV5-1 with TRBJ2-3; 7 nucleotides align to TRBD2. J lost 1 base, V lost 5 bases, and 4 bases had no gene match. Germline CDR1 reads SGHRS; CDR2 reads YFSETQ. The CDR3 consists of 14 residues. The CDR3 region has the DNA TGCGCCAGCAGTACTAGCGTGCGCACAGATACGCAGTATTTT. As protein: CASSTSVRTDTQYF.

This clone appeared a single time. The chain is built from TRBV28 and TRBJ2-1; D possibly corresponds to TRBD1 (6 bases). The CDR3 consists of 16 residues. Germline CDR1 is MDHEN and CDR2 is SYDVKM. The germline V and J ends were trimmed by 4 bases and 0 bases, with 13 bases remaining between them. CDR3 amino acids: CASSSPGAGSYNEQFF. Written as DNA, the CDR3 is TGTGCCAGCAGTTCCCCAGGGGCAGGCTCCTACAATGAGCAGTTCTTC.

This clone was detected only once. The chain combines TRBV6-5 with TRBJ1-6, with TRBD1 matching 8 bases. The CDR3 has 15 residues. Germline assignment: CDR1 MNHEY and CDR2 SVGAGI. Trimming at V came to 6 bases and at J to 7 bases, leaving 8 bases not matched to a gene. The CDR3 DNA reads as TGTGCCAGCAGCGCGCAGGGGGCCGGGAATTCACCCCTCCACTTT. This sequence encodes CASSAQGAGNSPLHF.

The table lists this clone with a few counts. The chain recombines TRBV19 with TRBJ1-5; TRBD1 might be the D (6 bases). Trimming removed 3 bases from V and 3 bases from J, with 18 bases in between. Per the germline V gene, CDR1 is LNHDA and CDR2 is SQIVND (reference sequence). The CDR3 consists of 17 residues. The CDR3 nucleotides read TGTGCCAGTAGTATGGGGGCGGACAGCCGATCCAATCAGCCCCAGCATTTT. It encodes CASSMGADSRSNQPQHF.

V usage is TRBV9 and J usage is TRBJ2-1; 11 positions match TRBD1. The CDR3 spans 15 residues. Trimming took 0 bases from V and 6 from J; bases not matched to a gene: 2. CDR1 and CDR2 from the germline V gene are SGDLS and YYNGEE. CDR3 protein: CASSVEDRGLNEQFF. The CDR3 DNA reads as TGTGCCAGCAGCGTAGAGGACAGGGGGCTCAATGAGCAGTTCTTC.

This clone was seen a few times. The rearrangement links TRBV7-3 to TRBJ1-3; D is unresolved. Germline V gene data show CDR1 as SGHTA and CDR2 as FQGTGA. Trimming took 4 bases from V and 4 from J, leaving 8 bases between them. The CDR3 is made up of 13 amino acids. The CDR3: CASSSGLGNTIYF. The CDR3 coding sequence is TGTGCCAGCAGCTCCGGTCTGGGAAACACCATATATTTT.

The count of this clone is one. This chain links TRBV9 with TRBJ1-2; D not certain. CDR3 length: 15 amino acids. V lost 4 bases and J 2 bases, leaving 15 bases between the germline ends. CDR1 SGDLS and CDR2 YYNGEE come from the germline V gene. CDR3 sequence: CASSPRMQPNYGYTF. DNA of the CDR3: TGTGCCAGCAGCCCGCGGATGCAGCCCAACTATGGCTACACCTTC. Full variable domain (rest looked up from reference TRBV9 and TRBJ1-2): DSGVTQTPKHLITATGQRVTLRCSPRSGDLSVYWYQQSLDQGLQFLIQYYNGEERAKGNILERFSAQQFPDLHSELNLSSLELGDSALYFCASSPRMQPNYGYTFGSGTRLTVV.

This chain connects TRBV5-1 to TRBJ2-5; 10 bases agree with TRBD1. Looked up from germline, CDR1 is SGHRS and CDR2 is YFSETQ. J gave up 7 bases and V 0 bases, and 6 bases lay outside the gene matches. CDR3 length: 15 amino acids. The CDR3 reads CASSLGDRGPGTQYF. The CDR3 nucleotides are TGCGCCAGCAGCTTGGGCGACAGGGGGCCGGGGACCCAGTACTTC.